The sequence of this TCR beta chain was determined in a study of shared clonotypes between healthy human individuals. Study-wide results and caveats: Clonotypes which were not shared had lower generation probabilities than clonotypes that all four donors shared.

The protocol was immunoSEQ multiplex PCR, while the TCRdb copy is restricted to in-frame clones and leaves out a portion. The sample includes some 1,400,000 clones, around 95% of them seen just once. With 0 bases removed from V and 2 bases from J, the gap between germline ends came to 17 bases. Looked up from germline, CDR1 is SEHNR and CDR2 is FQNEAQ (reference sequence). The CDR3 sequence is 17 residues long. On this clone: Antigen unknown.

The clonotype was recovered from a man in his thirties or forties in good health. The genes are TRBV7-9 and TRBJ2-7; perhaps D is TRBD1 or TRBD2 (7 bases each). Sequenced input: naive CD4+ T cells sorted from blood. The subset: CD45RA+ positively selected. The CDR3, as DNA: TGTGCCAGCAGCTTAGCGGTCAGGGGGGGACTGGCCTACGAGCAGTACTTC. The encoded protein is CASSLAVRGGLAYEQYF.